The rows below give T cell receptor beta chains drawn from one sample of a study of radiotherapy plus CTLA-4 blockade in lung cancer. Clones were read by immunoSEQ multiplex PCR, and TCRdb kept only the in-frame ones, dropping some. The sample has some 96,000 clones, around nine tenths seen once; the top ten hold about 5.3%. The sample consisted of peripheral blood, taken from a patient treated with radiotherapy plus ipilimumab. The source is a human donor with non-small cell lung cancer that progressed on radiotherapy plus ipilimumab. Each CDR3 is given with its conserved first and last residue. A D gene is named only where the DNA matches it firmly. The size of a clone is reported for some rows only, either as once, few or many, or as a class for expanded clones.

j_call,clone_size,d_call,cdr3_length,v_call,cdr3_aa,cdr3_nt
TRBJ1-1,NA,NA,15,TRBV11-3,CASSRTREGRTEAFF,TGTGCCAGCAGCCGAACTAGGGAGGGGCGGACTGAAGCTTTCTTT
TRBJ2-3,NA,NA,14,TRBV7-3,CASSLAPEGPTQYF,TGTGCCAGCAGCTTAGCCCCGGAAGGGCCGACGCAGTATTTT
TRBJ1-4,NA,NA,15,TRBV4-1,CASSQDRVTNEKLFF,TGCGCCAGCAGCCAAGACAGGGTCACTAATGAAAAACTGTTTTTT
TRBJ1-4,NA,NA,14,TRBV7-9,CASSLLGSNEKLFF,TGTGCCAGCAGCCTCCTGGGGTCCAATGAAAAACTGTTTTTT
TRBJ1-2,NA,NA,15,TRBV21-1,CASSKDREQGRGYTF,TGTGCCAGCAGCAAAGATCGGGAACAGGGCCGAGGCTACACCTTC
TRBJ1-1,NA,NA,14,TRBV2,CASRLRQLNTEAFF,TGTGCCAGCCGCCTCCGACAGTTGAACACTGAAGCTTTCTTT
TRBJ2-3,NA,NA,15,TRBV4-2,CASSQVGQPTDTQYF,TGTGCCAGCAGCCAGGTAGGGCAACCCACAGATACGCAGTATTTT
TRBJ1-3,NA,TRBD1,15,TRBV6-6,CASSLRTGPGNTIYF,TGTGCCAGCAGTTTAAGGACAGGGCCCGGAAACACCATATATTTT
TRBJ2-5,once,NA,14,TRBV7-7,CASSQLSGQETQYF,TGTGCTAGCAGCCAGCTAAGCGGGCAAGAGACCCAGTACTTC
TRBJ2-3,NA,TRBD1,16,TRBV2,CASSAGQETSTDTQYF,TGTGCCAGCAGTGCAGGACAGGAGACGAGCACAGATACGCAGTATTTT
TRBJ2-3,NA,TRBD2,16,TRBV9,CASSLGLAGGPRTQYF,TGTGCCAGCAGCTTGGGACTAGCGGGAGGGCCCCGTACGCAGTATTTT
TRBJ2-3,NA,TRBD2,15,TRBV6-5,CASSLTSGRADTQYF,TGTGCCAGCAGCCTGACTAGCGGGAGGGCCGATACGCAGTATTTT
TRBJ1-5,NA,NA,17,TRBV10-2,CASSELSWTTSNQPQHF,TGCGCCAGCAGTGAGTTATCGTGGACCACTAGCAATCAGCCCCAGCATTTT
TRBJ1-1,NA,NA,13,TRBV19,CASRRERGTEAFF,TGTGCCAGTAGACGCGAAAGGGGGACTGAAGCTTTCTTT
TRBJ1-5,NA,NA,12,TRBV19,CASSELQLPQHF,TGTGCCAGTAGTGAACTACAGCTGCCACAGCATTTT
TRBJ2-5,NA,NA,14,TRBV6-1,CASSEAGVRGTQYF,TGTGCCAGCAGTGAAGCTGGGGTCAGGGGGACCCAGTACTTC
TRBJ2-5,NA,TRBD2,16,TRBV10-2,CASSRTSGSPWETQYF,TGCGCCAGCAGCCGGACTAGCGGGAGTCCGTGGGAGACCCAGTACTTC
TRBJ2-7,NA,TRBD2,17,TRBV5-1,CASSLSVAGGPGGEQYF,TGCGCCAGCAGCTTGTCGGTAGCGGGAGGGCCCGGGGGCGAGCAGTACTTC
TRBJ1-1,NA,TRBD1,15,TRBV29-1,CSVAKDRGRNTEAFF,TGCAGCGTTGCGAAGGACAGGGGGCGTAACACTGAAGCTTTCTTT
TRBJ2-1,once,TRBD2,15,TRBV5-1,CASSLVLAGADEQFF,TGCGCCAGCAGCTTGGTCCTAGCGGGAGCGGATGAGCAGTTCTTC
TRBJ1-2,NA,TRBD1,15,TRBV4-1,CASSQLQGALYGYTF,TGCGCCAGCAGCCAGCTACAGGGGGCTCTCTATGGCTACACCTTC
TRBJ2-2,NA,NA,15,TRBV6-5,CASSPFQGNTGELFF,TGTGCCAGCAGTCCCTTTCAGGGGAACACCGGGGAGCTGTTTTTT
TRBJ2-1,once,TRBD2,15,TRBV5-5,CASSDTSGRRGEQFF,TGTGCCAGCAGCGATACTAGCGGGAGGAGGGGTGAGCAGTTCTTC